This note documents a single T cell receptor (beta chain) sequence. Its antigen is unidentified. The method was immunoSEQ multiplex PCR; TCRdb's version includes in-frame clones alone and lacks a portion of them. The table includes fewer than 80,000 clones, approximately 89% detected once. This record belongs to a study of T cell responses to AZD1222 COVID-19 vaccine. General study results and limits: It should be noted that donors were predominantly white British and more often female, and clonal diversity was possibly underestimated.

The sequence was obtained from an adult who received the MenACWY meningococcal vaccine as a control. Sequencing was performed on peripheral blood, taken 28 days after the second dose of the MenACWY control vaccine.

The CDR3 DNA follows: TGCGCCAGCAGCCCGGCGGGGGGAGGAGACTATGGCTACACCTTC. Amino acids: CASSPAGGGDYGYTF. This rearrangement joins TRBV5-1 to TRBJ1-2; D is perhaps TRBD1 (5 bases). Trimming stripped 4 bases from V and 3 bases from J, with 16 bases between. Germline values: CDR1 SGHRS, CDR2 YFSETQ. CDR3 size: 15 residues. Together with reference TRBV5-1 and TRBJ1-2, the CDR3 gives the full variable domain: KAGVTQTPRYLIKTRGQQVTLSCSPISGHRSVSWYQQTPGQGLQFLFEYFSETQRNKGNFPGRFSGRQFSNSRSEMNVSTLELGDSALYLCASSPAGGGDYGYTFGSGTRLTVV.